Below, 25 T cell receptor beta chains from the same sample are listed, as sequenced in a study of cytomegalovirus exposure and HLA in healthy donors (dated by TCRdb to the late 2010s). Libraries were prepared through the immunoSEQ multiplex PCR assay. A mixture of 60 forward primers for TCR Vbeta segments and 13 reverse primers for TCR Jbeta segments was used in the multiplex PCR. Here the immuneACCESS table is served through TCRdb, limited to in-frame sequences with V and J called. Missing clones are a known gap in these copies; in checked studies unresolved V genes cover under half, and the rest lacks a known reason. The sample table contains 190,000 or so clones; only one count was recorded for around 83% of them. 1.6% of the sample comes from the top ten. Sequenced sample: PBMCs. These receptors were taken from a man aged 50 or older in good health and CMV-seronegative.

V and J are TRBV6-5 and TRBJ1-2, with 10 nucleotides matching TRBD1. V dropped 0 bases and J dropped 2; count of bases not matched to a gene: 0. The CDR3 is made up of 15 amino acids. Germline V gene data show CDR1 as MNHEY and CDR2 as SVGAGI. The CDR3 region is CASSYSDRGNYGYTF. CDR3 DNA: TGTGCCAGCAGTTACTCGGACAGGGGGAACTATGGCTACACCTTC.

This clone turned up a few times. The rearrangement links TRBV5-1 to TRBJ1-1; possible D gene TRBD1, 5 bases. The CDR3 is 15 residues long. Per the germline V gene, CDR1 is SGHRS and CDR2 is YFSETQ. V was trimmed by 4 bases and J by 0 bases, leaving 13 bases between them. CDR3 sequence: CASSTRQNMNTEAFF. As DNA, the CDR3 is TGCGCCAGCAGCACCCGACAGAACATGAACACTGAAGCTTTCTTT.

This chain links TRBV4-2 with TRBJ1-1, with TRBD1 identical over 7 bases. The CDR3 spans 13 residues. In germline, CDR1 is LGHNA, CDR2 YNFKEQ. Trimming took 3 bases from V and 5 from J; bases not matched to a gene: 3. The CDR3 coding sequence is TGTGCCAGCAGCCAGACAGGGCGGACTGAAGCTTTCTTT. Its translation is CASSQTGRTEAFF.

The genes are TRBV6-6 and TRBJ1-5; TRBD1 matches 8 bases. Germline CDR1 is MNHNY and CDR2 is SVGAGI (reference sequence). CDR3 length: 14 residues. V shed 6 bases, J shed 4 bases, and the junction held 5 bases outside the gene matches. CDR3 amino acids: CASRAGQGNQPQHF. The CDR3 DNA reads TGTGCCAGCAGGGCTGGACAGGGAAATCAGCCCCAGCATTTT.

The J gene is TRBJ1-4, the V gene TRBV5-1; TRBD1 might be the D (5 bases). This CDR3 is built from 14 residues. V was shortened by 5 bases and J by 7 bases, with 15 bases between the two germline ends. The germline V gene has CDR1 SGHRS and CDR2 YFSETQ. CDR3: CASRRGGVGEKLFF. DNA for the CDR3: TGCGCCAGCAGGCGCGGGGGTGTAGGTGAAAAACTGTTTTTT. Supplemented by reference TRBV5-1 and TRBJ1-4, the full variable domain reads KAGVTQTPRYLIKTRGQQVTLSCSPISGHRSVSWYQQTPGQGLQFLFEYFSETQRNKGNFPGRFSGRQFSNSRSEMNVSTLELGDSALYLCASRRGGVGEKLFFGSGTQLSVL.

This clone occurred a few times. This rearrangement joins TRBV2 to TRBJ1-2; D might be TRBD1 (5 bases). This CDR3 region has 11 residues. V dropped 11 bases and J dropped 5 bases, with 12 bases sitting between them. Germline values: CDR1 SNHLY, CDR2 FYNNEI. The CDR3 loop reads CAGGRGYGYTF. For the CDR3, the DNA is TGTGCCGGGGGTCGGGGGTATGGCTACACCTTC. Using reference TRBV2 and TRBJ1-2 for the parts outside the CDR3, the full variable domain is EPEVTQTPSHQVTQMGQEVILRCVPISNHLYFYWYRQILGQKVEFLVSFYNNEISEKSEIFDDQFSVERPDGSNFTLKIRSTKLEDSAMYFCAGGRGYGYTFGSGTRLTVV.

V is TRBV13 and J is TRBJ2-7; D may be TRBD2 (6 bases). CDR3 length equals 17 residues. Germline assignment: CDR1 PRHDT and CDR2 FYEKMQ (reference sequence). The V and J ends lost 8 bases and 3 bases respectively, with 26 bases between them. CDR3: CASQHRLGKGGYYEQYF. CDR3 coding DNA: TGTGCCAGCCAACACCGATTGGGGAAGGGAGGTTACTACGAGCAGTACTTC.

V is TRBV6-5 and J is TRBJ2-7; TRBD1 agrees at 7 bases. The germline gives CDR1 MNHEY, CDR2 SVGAGI. This CDR3 has 13 residues. Germline trimming cut 6 bases from V and 2 bases from J; bases unmatched to any gene: 4. Here the CDR3 DNA reads TGTGCCAGCAGCGGACAGGCCACCTACGAGCAGTACTTC. Its protein is CASSGQATYEQYF.

The CDR3 sequence: CASSFELGQGHRDTQYF. Written as DNA, the CDR3 is TGTGCCAGCAGCTTTGAGCTGGGACAGGGCCACCGGGATACGCAGTATTTT. V and J are TRBV7-9 and TRBJ2-3, with 9 positions matching TRBD1. Germline trimming cut 3 bases from V and 6 bases from J; bases unmatched to any gene: 13. Germline V gene data show CDR1 as SEHNR and CDR2 as FQNEAQ (reference sequence). CDR3 length: 17 amino acids. The complete variable domain, with remaining parts taken from reference TRBV7-9 and TRBJ2-3, reads DTGVSQNPRHKITKRGQNVTFRCDPISEHNRLYWYRQTLGQGPEFLTYFQNEAQLEKSRLLSDRFSAERPKGSFSTLEIQRTEQGDSAMYLCASSFELGQGHRDTQYFGPGTRLTVL.

The chain has TRBV27 and TRBJ2-7, with D unresolved. This CDR3 spans 11 amino acids. The V gene's germline CDR1 is MNHEY and CDR2 SMNVEV (reference sequence). The V gene lost 6 bases and the J gene lost 4 bases, with 7 bases spanning the gap. CDR3 bases: TGTGCCAGCAGCCACAAGTACGAGCAGTACTTC. Protein product: CASSHKYEQYF.

The J gene is TRBJ2-7, the V gene TRBV7-2, with D maybe TRBD1 (5 bases). The germline gives CDR1 SGHTA, CDR2 FQGNSA. The germline V and J ends were trimmed by 4 bases and 5 bases, with 12 bases remaining between them. The CDR3 is 13 residues long. The CDR3 here is CASSSQGTHEQYF. The CDR3 nucleotides are TGTGCCAGCAGCTCTCAGGGTACTCACGAGCAGTACTTC.

This sequence joins TRBV7-2 and TRBJ2-1; D gene ambiguous. V was shortened by 0 bases and J by 0 bases, with 6 bases between the two germline ends. Germline V gene data show CDR1 as SGHTA and CDR2 as FQGNSA. This CDR3 spans 15 amino acids. The CDR3 bases are TGTGCCAGCAGCTTAGCGGAGAGCTCCTACAATGAGCAGTTCTTC. As protein: CASSLAESSYNEQFF.

This chain joins TRBV5-1 and TRBJ1-2; D may be TRBD1 (6 bases). V was shortened by 6 bases and J by 4 bases, with 16 bases between the two germline ends. The CDR3 sequence is 14 residues long. Germline assignment: CDR1 SGHRS and CDR2 YFSETQ. The CDR3 bases are TGCGCCAGCAAGTTGGGAGGGGGGGCCTATGGCTACACCTTC. Translating gives CASKLGGGAYGYTF. The full variable domain, in which reference TRBV5-1 and TRBJ1-2 provide the parts outside the CDR3, is KAGVTQTPRYLIKTRGQQVTLSCSPISGHRSVSWYQQTPGQGLQFLFEYFSETQRNKGNFPGRFSGRQFSNSRSEMNVSTLELGDSALYLCASKLGGGAYGYTFGSGTRLTVV.

The chain has TRBV7-9 and TRBJ2-7, with a possible D match to TRBD1 (6 bases). This CDR3 has 13 amino acids. The germline V gene has CDR1 SEHNR and CDR2 FQNEAQ (reference sequence). Trimming removed 3 bases at V and 5 bases at J, with 11 bases between. The CDR3 DNA follows: TGTGCCAGCAGCTTTAGGGGGTTGGACGAGCAGTACTTC. Its translation: CASSFRGLDEQYF. Combining the CDR3 with reference TRBV7-9 and TRBJ2-7 gives the whole variable domain DTGVSQNPRHKITKRGQNVTFRCDPISEHNRLYWYRQTLGQGPEFLTYFQNEAQLEKSRLLSDRFSAERPKGSFSTLEIQRTEQGDSAMYLCASSFRGLDEQYFGPGTRLTVT.

The rearrangement joins TRBV28 to TRBJ1-1; D unresolved. CDR1 and CDR2 from the germline V gene are MDHEN and SYDVKM. The V and J ends lost 5 bases and 10 bases respectively, with 14 bases between them. The CDR3 extends over 12 amino acids. The CDR3 DNA is TGTGCCAGCAGTCCCGAGGGTCTTGGAGCTTTCTTT. Amino acid sequence: CASSPEGLGAFF.

This chain links TRBV15 with TRBJ2-3, with 7 bases that match TRBD2. Germline CDR1 is LNHNV and CDR2 is YYDKDF (reference sequence). The CDR3 has 14 amino acids. Trimming took 0 bases from V and 4 from J; bases not matched to a gene: 1. CDR3 nucleotides: TGTGCCACCAGCAGAGATGGGGGGGCAGATACGCAGTATTTT. It yields the protein CATSRDGGADTQYF.

This sequence joins TRBV11-3 and TRBJ2-5, with 7 bases aligning to TRBD2. Germline values: CDR1 SGHNT, CDR2 YENEEA. The CDR3 has 15 residues. The V and J ends lost 3 bases and 5 bases, in that order; junction bases with no gene match: 9. CDR3 in DNA: TGTGCCAGCAGCTTCGGGGGGTACGGTACGGAGACCCAGTACTTC. It specifies CASSFGGYGTETQYF. The full variable domain, its missing parts supplied by reference TRBV11-3 and TRBJ2-5, is EAGVVQSPRYKIIEKKQPVAFWCNPISGHNTLYWYLQNLGQGPELLIRYENEEAVDDSQLPKDRFSAERLKGVDSTLKIQPAELGDSAVYLCASSFGGYGTETQYFGPGTRLLVL.

This chain connects TRBV28 to TRBJ1-5; 7 bases agree with TRBD1. The ends lost 0 bases at V and 4 bases at J; junction bases unmatched: 3. Germline values: CDR1 MDHEN, CDR2 SYDVKM. The CDR3 length is 15 residues. CDR3 in amino acids: CASSLWAGGNQPQHF. CDR3 bases: TGTGCCAGCAGTTTATGGGCAGGGGGTAATCAGCCCCAGCATTTT. The whole variable domain, filled in from reference TRBV28 and TRBJ1-5, reads DVKVTQSSRYLVKRTGEKVFLECVQDMDHENMFWYRQDPGLGLRLIYFSYDVKMKEKGDIPEGYSVSREKKERFSLILESASTNQTSMYLCASSLWAGGNQPQHFGDGTRLSIL.

The rearrangement joins TRBV5-8 to TRBJ2-1; 10 bases match TRBD1. Germline V CDR1 and CDR2: SGHTS, YDEGEE. The CDR3 totals 17 residues. With V trimmed by 1 base and J by 7 bases, 11 bases remained unmatched. As DNA, the CDR3 is TGTGCCAGCAGCTTGCATCTTTCGGACAGGGGGATGAATGAGCAGTTCTTC. Protein product: CASSLHLSDRGMNEQFF.

The V call is TRBV18, the J call TRBJ2-2, with a possible D match to TRBD1 (6 bases). CDR1 and CDR2 (germline): KGHSH, LQKENI. The CDR3 covers 16 residues. Deletions cut 1 base from V and 7 bases from J, with 16 bases between. This CDR3 reads CASSPLLAGANGELFF. In nucleotides, the CDR3 is TGTGCCAGCTCACCACTACTCGCAGGGGCCAACGGGGAGCTGTTTTTT.

The rearrangement links TRBV6-1 to TRBJ2-7, with a weak D call TRBD2 (7 bases). The CDR3 loop spans 13 amino acids. The V and J ends lost 5 bases and 4 bases respectively, with 12 bases between them. CDR1 MNHNS and CDR2 SASEGT come from the germline V gene. As DNA, the CDR3 is TGTGCCAGCAGTAACGGGGGGCTGTACGAGCAGTACTTC. This gives the protein CASSNGGLYEQYF.

This clone appeared once. This chain uses TRBV7-9 with TRBJ1-3; the D is unclear. CDR3 length equals 14 residues. Germline values: CDR1 SEHNR, CDR2 FQNEAQ (reference sequence). V dropped 5 bases and J dropped 2 bases, with 10 bases sitting between them. The CDR3 protein is CASSPGGAGNTIYF. CDR3 nucleotide sequence: TGTGCCAGCAGCCCCGGCGGGGCTGGAAACACCATATATTTT.

The chain combines TRBV7-9 with TRBJ2-3; D is possibly TRBD1 (6 bases). CDR3 length: 16 residues. Looked up from germline, CDR1 is SEHNR and CDR2 is FQNEAQ (reference sequence). The germline V and J ends were trimmed by 5 bases and 2 bases, with 17 bases remaining between them. The CDR3 loop reads CASSPSGQTATDTQYF. CDR3 sequence (DNA): TGTGCCAGCAGCCCTTCGGGACAAACCGCCACAGATACGCAGTATTTT.

This rearrangement joins TRBV7-2 to TRBJ2-5, with D tentatively TRBD1 (6 bases). The CDR3 runs 16 residues. Germline-derived CDR1 and CDR2 are SGHTA and FQGNSA. Trimming took off 4 bases at V and 5 bases at J, with 20 bases between the two ends. This CDR3 is CASSSPPTGFRETQYF. The CDR3 DNA is TGTGCCAGCAGCTCACCGCCCACAGGGTTCAGGGAGACCCAGTACTTC.

The chain is built from TRBV6-1 and TRBJ2-7, with D unresolved. V lost 1 base and J lost 2, with 6 bases in between. There are 13 residues in the CDR3. Germline lookup yields CDR1 MNHNS and CDR2 SASEGT. The CDR3 sequence is CASSEERAYEQYF. The CDR3 region has the DNA TGTGCCAGCAGTGAAGAACGCGCCTACGAGCAGTACTTC.